These 11 T cell receptor beta chains share one sample of origin, sequenced in a study of post-analysis software for immune sequencing data. No antigen has been identified for these receptors. Findings of the study overall: Relative to controls, patients had five TRBV segments at higher frequency, with TRBV5-6, TRBV5-1 and TRBV20-1 among these.

Each TCR beta cDNA library carried unique molecular identifiers. Via MiXCR, TCRdb re-called the PCR reads, giving one row per CDR3 protein. The data contain 350,000 to 450,000 distinct CDR3 sequences, around 33% of them singletons. Sequenced input: blood. The receptors originated from a girl under 18 with multiple sclerosis.

This clonotype occurred a few times. The V gene is TRBV28, the J gene TRBJ2-7, with 7 bases identical to TRBD1. This CDR3 spans 14 amino acids. The ends lost 6 bases at V and 2 bases at J; junction bases unmatched: 7. Germline V CDR1 and CDR2: MDHEN, SYDVKM. CDR3 coding DNA: TGTGCCAGCAGCCCAACAGGGGCTGCCTACGAGCAGTACTTC. Residues: CASSPTGAAYEQYF.

The chain recombines TRBV10-1 with TRBJ2-3, with TRBD1 matching over 9 bases. CDR3 length: 16 amino acids. Trimming cost V 0 bases and J 6 bases; bases outside gene matches: 7. CDR1 and CDR2 from the germline V gene are WNHNN and SYGVQD (reference sequence). This chain's CDR3 is CASSESGTGKVDTQYF. The DNA of the CDR3 is TGCGCCAGCAGTGAGTCGGGGACAGGGAAGGTTGATACGCAGTATTTT.

This rearrangement joins TRBV6-5 to TRBJ1-2; a weak D match, TRBD1 (5 bases). Trimming pared 6 bases from V and 7 bases from J, leaving 12 bases between. The germline CDR1 and CDR2 sequences are MNHEY and SVGAGI. This CDR3 region has 12 residues. CDR3 nucleotide sequence: TGTGCCAGCAGGGACTTCGGGGGTGGCTACACCTTC. Translated: CASRDFGGGYTF.

The V gene is TRBV3-1, the J gene TRBJ1-1, with D tentatively TRBD1 (5 bases). This CDR3 spans 16 amino acids. The V gene lost 0 bases and the J gene lost 1 base, with 12 bases spanning the gap. Germline-derived CDR1 and CDR2 are LGHDT and YNNKEL (reference sequence). DNA for the CDR3: TGTGCCAGCAGCCAAGAGGCACAGGTAAAGAACACTGAAGCTTTCTTT. Its translation is CASSQEAQVKNTEAFF.

Turning to this clonotype: One base away lies a much larger clone, so this may be a sequencing read error. The V and J genes are TRBV29-1 and TRBJ2-5; TRBD1 matches 7 bases. J lost 2 bases, V lost 4 bases, and 7 bases had no gene match. In germline, CDR1 is SQVTM, CDR2 ANQGSEA. The CDR3 length is 14 residues. The CDR3 sequence is CSVGKGALQETQYF. As DNA, the CDR3 is TGCAGCGTTGGGAAGGGGGCCTTACAAGAGACCCAGTACTTC.

Only a few counts were recorded for this clonotype. The chain joins TRBV5-1 to TRBJ2-3; the D is unclear. Germline V gives CDR1 SGHRS, CDR2 YFSETQ. This CDR3 region has 15 residues. V lost 0 bases to trimming and J lost 0 bases, with 8 bases between them. The CDR3: CASSLDSGSTDTQYF. Written as DNA, the CDR3 is TGCGCCAGCAGCTTGGACAGTGGCAGCACAGATACGCAGTATTTT.

The table lists this clonotype with a few counts. The rearrangement links TRBV10-3 to TRBJ1-2; 7 nucleotides align to TRBD1. The CDR3 has 15 amino acids. The junction had 11 bases not matched to a gene; V was cut back by 5 bases and J by 5 bases. The germline gives CDR1 ENHRY, CDR2 SYGVKD. The CDR3 loop reads CAISPSQTGLYGYTF. The DNA for the CDR3 is TGTGCCATCAGTCCCTCTCAGACAGGGTTGTATGGCTACACCTTC.

This clonotype has at least ten counts. One end of the junction fails to match germline, which may point to a read error. The V call is TRBV5-1, the J call TRBJ2-3; D not resolved. CDR3 length equals 12 residues. The germline V gene has CDR1 SGHRS and CDR2 YFSETQ. This chain's CDR3 is CASSLDGDTQYF. The CDR3 DNA is TGTGCCAGCAGTCTGGACGGGGATACGCAGTATTTT. Looking up the rest from reference TRBV5-1 and TRBJ2-3 gives the full variable domain: KAGVTQTPRYLIKTRGQQVTLSCSPISGHRSVSWYQQTPGQGLQFLFEYFSETQRNKGNFPGRFSGRQFSNSRSEMNVSTLELGDSALYLCASSLDGDTQYFGPGTRLTVL.

V gene TRBV20-1 combines with J gene TRBJ1-5; TRBD1 agrees at 8 bases. The CDR3 extends over 14 amino acids. Germline values: CDR1 DFQATT, CDR2 SNEGSKA (reference sequence). V trimming: 4 bases; J trimming: 2 bases; junction bases outside the gene matches: 4. CDR3 region: CSANRGFGNQPQHF. Here the CDR3 DNA reads TGCAGTGCTAACAGGGGGTTTGGCAATCAGCCCCAGCATTTT.

The chain carries TRBV6-5 and TRBJ2-5; the D is unclear. Trimming left V 6 bases short and J 2 bases short, with 13 bases between. The germline gives CDR1 MNHEY, CDR2 SVGAGI. There are 14 residues in the CDR3. The CDR3 region has the DNA TGTGCCAGCAGCCGAGACTGGAATCAAGAGACCCAGTACTTC. Translated, it gives CASSRDWNQETQYF.

This clonotype was counted between two and nine times. The rearrangement links TRBV7-2 to TRBJ2-3, with TRBD2 identical over 11 bases. CDR1 and CDR2 (germline): SGHTA, FQGNSA. After removal of 5 bases from V and 2 bases from J, the junction contained 3 bases not matched to a gene. The CDR3 consists of 15 residues. CDR3 amino acids: CASSMTSGATDTQYF. CDR3 coding DNA: TGTGCCAGCAGCATGACTAGCGGGGCCACAGATACGCAGTATTTT.